This TCR beta chain emerged from a study of shared clonotypes between healthy human individuals. In the study overall: The cohort had two women and a few men, ages 18 to 49.

V lost 3 bases and J lost 0, with 6 bases in between. CDR3 length: 14 residues. The germline V gene encodes CDR1 SQVTM and CDR2 ANQGSEA. As regards this clone: Its specificity is not known.

TCRdb's table, derived via immunoSEQ multiplex PCR, lists solely in-frame clones and lacks some. The sample has approximately 1.4 million clones, 95% to 99% seen once. Study conclusions and caveats: Naive CD4 clonotypes overlapped across a few donors at about 5%.

The sequence was obtained from a man aged 25 to 45 in good health. V gene TRBV29-1 combines with J gene TRBJ2-6; D is unclear. The sample comprised naive CD4+ T cells sorted from blood. Subset indicated: CD45RA+ positively selected. The CDR3 protein is CSVEESSGANVLTF. CDR3 coding DNA: TGCAGCGTTGAGGAAAGCTCTGGGGCCAACGTCCTGACTTTC. The variable domain in full, with the rest retrieved from reference TRBV29-1 and TRBJ2-6, is SAVISQKPSRDICQRGTSLTIQCQVDSQVTMMFWYRQQPGQSLTLIATANQGSEATYESGFVIDKFPISRPNLTFSTLTVSNMSPEDSSIYLCSVEESSGANVLTFGAGSRLTVL.